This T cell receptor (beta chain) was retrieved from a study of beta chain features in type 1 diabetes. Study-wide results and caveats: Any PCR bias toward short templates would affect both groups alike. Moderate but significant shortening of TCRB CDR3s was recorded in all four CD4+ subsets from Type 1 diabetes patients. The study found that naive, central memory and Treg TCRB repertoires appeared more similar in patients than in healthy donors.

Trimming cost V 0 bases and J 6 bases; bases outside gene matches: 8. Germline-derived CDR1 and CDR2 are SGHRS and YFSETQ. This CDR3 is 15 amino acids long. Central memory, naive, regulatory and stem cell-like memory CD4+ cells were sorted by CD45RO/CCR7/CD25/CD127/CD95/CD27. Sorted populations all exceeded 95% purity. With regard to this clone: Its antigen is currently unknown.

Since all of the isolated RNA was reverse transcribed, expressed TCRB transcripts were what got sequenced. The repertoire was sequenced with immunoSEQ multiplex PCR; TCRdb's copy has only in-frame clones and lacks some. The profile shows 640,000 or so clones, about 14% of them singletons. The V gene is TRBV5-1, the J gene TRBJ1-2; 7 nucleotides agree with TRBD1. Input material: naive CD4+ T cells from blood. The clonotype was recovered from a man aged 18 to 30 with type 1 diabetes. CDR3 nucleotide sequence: TGCGCCAGCAGCTTGGCGGACAGGTTCACGGATGGCTACACCTTC. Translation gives CASSLADRFTDGYTF.